This TCR beta chain was identified in a study of molecular identifiers for immune sequencing clone quantification. Each library that profiled naive CD8 cells came from 20,000 to 1,000,000 sorted cells with 10%, 30% or 50% RNA. With 5 bases removed from V and 8 bases from J, the gap between germline ends came to 12 bases. The CDR3 is 12 amino acids. Per the germline V gene, CDR1 is SGHRS and CDR2 is YFSETQ. Libraries of bulk TCR were made by previously described methods (with listed TCR primers). One entry per CDR3 protein results from TCRdb running MiXCR on the PCR reads. The sample has about 630,000 distinct CDR3 sequences; about 25% are singletons.

The source material was naive CD8+ T cells from blood, with Jurkat cell RNA spiked in. Subset noted: FACS-sorted CD8+CD4-CCR7+CD45RA+ naive T cells. The origin of this receptor is a human donor in good health. Some libraries in this study had Jurkat cell RNA spiked in. This sequence joins TRBV5-1 and TRBJ2-3; D is uncertain. The CDR3 coding sequence is TGCGCCAGCAGACGGGTCGCAGCTACGCAGTATTTT. Its translation: CASRRVAATQYF.